This T cell receptor (beta chain) was obtained from a study of PD-1 blockade in classical Hodgkin lymphoma. Overall study findings and caveats: Later analyses included only patients treated at least 1 year post-ASCT.

The time point here: cycle 4 day 1 (C4D1), after 5 to 7 weeks of nivolumab. Each patient relapsed following autologous stem cell transplantation, and prior brentuximab vedotin exposure differed. Sequencing used immunoSEQ multiplex PCR; TCRdb keeps in-frame clones, though not all of them. In the table there are under 40,000 clones, around 81% of which are singletons. The CDR3 is made up of 15 amino acids. V gave up 8 bases and J gave up 0 bases, with 14 bases separating them. In germline, CDR1 is SGDLS, CDR2 YYNGEE. About this clone itself: Its specificity is unknown.

The J gene is TRBJ2-2, the V gene TRBV9; tentatively, D is TRBD1 (6 bases). The source was peripheral blood mononuclear cells (PBMCs), collected before the fourth cycle of nivolumab. The sequence was obtained from a human donor with classical Hodgkin lymphoma. The CDR3 DNA sequence: TGTGCCAGTTGTTTAGGACAGCCGAACACCGGGGAGCTGTTTTTT. This translates into CASCLGQPNTGELFF.